What follows is one TCR beta chain and its context. This clonotype was seen just once. Which antigen it targets is not known. Per-base qualities were not stored, and no clone one base away is much larger. Deletion took 4 bases off V and 6 bases off J, with a span of 16 bases between the germline ends. The germline V gene yields SQVTM for CDR1 and ANQGSEA for CDR2. The CDR3 numbers 14 residues from cysteine through phenylalanine. Only CDR3 DNA remains: 42 bases, in frame from the first base. The roughly 39 donors, aged about 6 to 90 years, were systemically healthy Caucasian individuals from Russia. Each donor gave around 9 milliliters of peripheral blood, collected into EDTA-treated Vacutainer tubes. Ficoll-Paque density-gradient centrifugation was used to isolate PBMCs, with at least 6.5 million per sample. Total RNA was extracted from PBMCs with Trizol reagent, with at least 6 micrograms obtained per sample. Naive CD45RAhigh/CD27high T cell percentages were measured by flow cytometry on a PBMC aliquot from every donor.

This sample is part of a study of blood T cells in healthy people across ages (dated by TCRdb to the mid-2010s). Study-wide context: Template switching captured roughly one uniquely barcoded TCR beta cDNA molecule per two T cells in model experiments. To track age-related changes in TCR beta repertoire diversity, the study relied on deep sequencing normalized with unique cDNA molecular identifiers. Donors were grouped into four age groups: young (average approximately 16 years), middle-aged (under 40), aged (approximately 67) and long-lived (approximately 75). To avoid experimental bias, donors of different ages were spread randomly across the sequencing lanes. Using the same blood draw, the study looked at two additional independent replicas of 1 million unique cDNA reads for two donors, one aged 18 to 29 and the other aged 80 or older.

On the study overall, not on this receptor specifically: A strong correlation was found between observed TCR beta diversity and the percentage of naive T cells measured by flow cytometry. Compared with the aged group, the long-lived group had more naive CD4+ T cells, fewer expanded clones and increased TCR diversity, a pattern suggesting age selection. Because donor CMV infection status was unknown, age-related changes in expanded clonotypes were potentially confounded. Estimates of total diversity based on one million sequenced T cells were considered lower bounds and underestimates. Observed TCR beta diversity per million T cells fell roughly linearly with age, and a significant reduction was already apparent by age approximately 41. Since profiling was done on bulk unsorted PBMCs, naive and antigen-experienced compartments could not be conclusively compared.

The library was obtained by 5' RACE. For sequencing, an Illumina HiSeq 2500 was employed. A second PCR of roughly 6 to 11 cycles was run with a J-beta primer mix and a sample-barcoded 5' primer. A template-switch 5' adaptor carrying 12 random nucleotides introduced a unique molecular identifier onto each TCR beta cDNA molecule. Each sample yielded at least 3 million CDR3-containing paired-end reads. The Mint cDNA synthesis kit, primed by a TRBC-specific oligonucleotide, was used to synthesize first-strand cDNA from all RNA. Following uracil-DNA glycosylase treatment, a first 18-cycle PCR with universal primers M1SS and BC2_uni_R was performed on all cDNA. Concerning the study's data processing: Each sample was normalized by randomly selecting 1 million high-quality reads, each carrying a distinct molecular identifier. Instead of being binned into consensus sequences, reads with shared molecular identifiers were discarded. MiTCR, run with a Q25 quality threshold and the strictest error-elimination algorithm, handled CDR3 identification, clonotype clustering and error correction. A nonparametric unseen species model using Euler transformation provided a lower-bound estimate of total TCR beta diversity. TCRdb itself trimmed the public reads at Q25 with fastp, ran MiXCR and retained productive beta chains. Rows with a matching CDR3 protein are joined into one entry that keeps the most common DNA and genes. TCRdb's processing, not the authors' own work, is the source of the V and J calls. The sample table shows over a million distinct CDR3 sequences, and about 42% are seen once. The ten largest clones take up approximately 4% of the sample.

The chain links TRBV29-1 with TRBJ2-1; a tentative D match to TRBD2 spans 6 bases. The receptor comes from a woman between 18 and 29 years old in good health. Sequencing was carried out using blood. The nucleotide sequence is given as TGCAGCGTTGCGGGAGACTCCCCCATCAATGAGCAGTTCTTC. It encodes CSVAGDSPINEQFF.